Sequencing of this T cell receptor (beta chain) was carried out in a study of blood T cell repertoires in COVID-19. The germline V gene has CDR1 SGHAT and CDR2 FQNNGV. This CDR3 spans 15 amino acids. Trimming pared 4 bases from V and 0 bases from J, leaving 11 bases between. This clone was counted a few times. Sequenced by immunoSEQ multiplex PCR; TCRdb stores in-frame clones only, minus some. The profile shows about 150,000 clones, 79% of them singletons. Cohorts were based on clinical histories the participants reported. The rearrangement links TRBV11-2 to TRBJ2-3; D might be TRBD1 (5 bases). Material for sequencing was PBMCs or T cells enriched from blood (not recorded which). The sequence was collected from a woman between 70 and 85 years old in a cohort exposed to, infected with or recovered from COVID-19 (not recorded which). Written as DNA, the CDR3 is TGTGCCAGCAGCTCACCGACAGTCAGCACAGATACGCAGTATTTT. Protein product: CASSSPTVSTDTQYF.